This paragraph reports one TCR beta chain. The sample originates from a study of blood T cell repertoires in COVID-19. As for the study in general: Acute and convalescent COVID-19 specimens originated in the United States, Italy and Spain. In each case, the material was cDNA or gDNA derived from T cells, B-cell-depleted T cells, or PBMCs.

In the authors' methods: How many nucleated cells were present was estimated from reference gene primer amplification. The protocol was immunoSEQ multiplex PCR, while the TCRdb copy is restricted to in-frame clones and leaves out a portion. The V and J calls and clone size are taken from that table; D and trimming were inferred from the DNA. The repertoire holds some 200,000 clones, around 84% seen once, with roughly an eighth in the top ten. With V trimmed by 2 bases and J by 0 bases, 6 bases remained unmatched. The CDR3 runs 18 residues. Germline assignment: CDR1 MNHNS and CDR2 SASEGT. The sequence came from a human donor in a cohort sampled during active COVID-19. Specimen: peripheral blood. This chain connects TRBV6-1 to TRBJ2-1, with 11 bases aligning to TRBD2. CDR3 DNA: TGTGCCAGCAGTGAATGGGTACTAGCGGGAGCCTCCTACAATGAGCAGTTCTTC. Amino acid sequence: CASSEWVLAGASYNEQFF.